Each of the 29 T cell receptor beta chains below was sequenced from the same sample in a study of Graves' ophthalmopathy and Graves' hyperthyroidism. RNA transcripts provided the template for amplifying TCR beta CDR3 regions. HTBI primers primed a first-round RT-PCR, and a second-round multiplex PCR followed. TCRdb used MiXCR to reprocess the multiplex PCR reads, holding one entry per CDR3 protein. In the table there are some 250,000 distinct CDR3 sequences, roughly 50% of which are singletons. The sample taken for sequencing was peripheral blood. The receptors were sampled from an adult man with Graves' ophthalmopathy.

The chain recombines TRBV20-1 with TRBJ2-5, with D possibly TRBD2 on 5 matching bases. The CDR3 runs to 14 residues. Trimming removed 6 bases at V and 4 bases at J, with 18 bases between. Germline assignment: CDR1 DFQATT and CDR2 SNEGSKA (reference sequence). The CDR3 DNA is TGCAGTGCCCTTATCCGGGGAACTGGAGAGACCCAGTACTTC. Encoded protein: CSALIRGTGETQYF.

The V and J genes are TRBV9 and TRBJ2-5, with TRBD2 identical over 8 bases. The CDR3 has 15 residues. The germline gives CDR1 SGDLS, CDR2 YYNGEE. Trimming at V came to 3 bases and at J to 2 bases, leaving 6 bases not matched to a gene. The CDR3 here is CASSAAGVGQETQYF. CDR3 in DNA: TGTGCCAGCAGCGCAGCGGGGGTGGGGCAAGAGACCCAGTACTTC.

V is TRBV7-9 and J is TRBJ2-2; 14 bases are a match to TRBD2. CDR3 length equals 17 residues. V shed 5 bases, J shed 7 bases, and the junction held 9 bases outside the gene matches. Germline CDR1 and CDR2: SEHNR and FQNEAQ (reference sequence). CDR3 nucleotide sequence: TGTGCCAGCAGCCAAGCCGGGACTAGCGGGAGAGTCGGGGAGCTGTTTTTT. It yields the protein CASSQAGTSGRVGELFF.

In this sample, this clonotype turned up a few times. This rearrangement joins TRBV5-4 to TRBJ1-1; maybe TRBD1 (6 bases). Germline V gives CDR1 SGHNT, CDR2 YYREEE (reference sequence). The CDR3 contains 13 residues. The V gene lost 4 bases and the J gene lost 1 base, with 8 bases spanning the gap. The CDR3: CASSARGNTEAFF. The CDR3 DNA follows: TGTGCCAGCAGCGCCAGGGGGAACACTGAAGCTTTCTTT.

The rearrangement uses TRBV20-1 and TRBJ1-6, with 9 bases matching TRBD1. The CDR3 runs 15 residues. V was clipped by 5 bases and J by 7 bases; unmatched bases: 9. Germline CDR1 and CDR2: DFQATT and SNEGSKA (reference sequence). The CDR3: CSAHTGGPKNSPLHF. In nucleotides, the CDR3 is TGCAGTGCTCACACAGGGGGCCCAAAGAATTCACCCCTCCACTTT.

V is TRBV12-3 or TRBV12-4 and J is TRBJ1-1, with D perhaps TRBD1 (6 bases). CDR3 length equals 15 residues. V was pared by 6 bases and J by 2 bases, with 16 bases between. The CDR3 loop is CASSRKGGGNTEAFF. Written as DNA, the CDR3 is TGTGCCAGCAGCAGAAAAGGGGGGGGTAACACTGAAGCTTTCTTT.

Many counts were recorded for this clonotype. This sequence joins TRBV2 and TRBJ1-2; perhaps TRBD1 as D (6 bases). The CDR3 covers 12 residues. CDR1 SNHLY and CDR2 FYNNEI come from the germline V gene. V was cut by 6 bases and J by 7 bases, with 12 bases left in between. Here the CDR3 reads CASSYGTFGYTF. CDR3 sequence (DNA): TGTGCCAGCAGCTACGGGACATTTGGCTACACCTTC.

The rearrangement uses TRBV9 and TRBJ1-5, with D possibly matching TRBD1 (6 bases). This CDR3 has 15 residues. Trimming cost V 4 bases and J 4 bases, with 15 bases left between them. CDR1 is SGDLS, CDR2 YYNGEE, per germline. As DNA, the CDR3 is TGTGCCAGCAGCCTATCAGGGGCTTCGAATCAGCCCCAGCATTTT. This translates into CASSLSGASNQPQHF.

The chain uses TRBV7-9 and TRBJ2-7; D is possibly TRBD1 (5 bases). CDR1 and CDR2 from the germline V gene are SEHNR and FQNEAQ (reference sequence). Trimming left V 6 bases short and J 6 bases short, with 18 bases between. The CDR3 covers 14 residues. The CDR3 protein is CASSFLPSQGEQYF. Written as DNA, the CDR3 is TGTGCCAGCAGTTTCCTCCCGTCCCAGGGCGAGCAGTACTTC.

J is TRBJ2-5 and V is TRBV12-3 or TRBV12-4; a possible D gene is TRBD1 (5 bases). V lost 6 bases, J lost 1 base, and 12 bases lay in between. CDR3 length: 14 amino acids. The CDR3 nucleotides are TGTGCCAGCAGCCTTCGACAGACCCAAGAGACCCAGTACTTC. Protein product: CASSLRQTQETQYF.

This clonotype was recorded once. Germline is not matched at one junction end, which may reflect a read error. The CDR3 region is CASSFWGASNQPQHF. For the CDR3, the DNA is TGTGCCAGCAGTTTTTGGGGGGCGTCAAATCAGCCCCAGCATTTT. This chain joins TRBV24-1 and TRBJ1-5; maybe TRBD1 (6 bases). Germline-derived CDR1 and CDR2 are KGHDR and SFDVKD. The CDR3 is 15 residues long.

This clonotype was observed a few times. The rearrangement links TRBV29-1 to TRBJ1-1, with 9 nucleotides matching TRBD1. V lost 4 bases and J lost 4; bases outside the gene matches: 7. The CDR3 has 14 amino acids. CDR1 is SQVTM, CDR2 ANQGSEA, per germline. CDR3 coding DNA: TGCAGCGTTGCCCCGGGACAGGGATTCACTGAAGCTTTCTTT. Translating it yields CSVAPGQGFTEAFF.

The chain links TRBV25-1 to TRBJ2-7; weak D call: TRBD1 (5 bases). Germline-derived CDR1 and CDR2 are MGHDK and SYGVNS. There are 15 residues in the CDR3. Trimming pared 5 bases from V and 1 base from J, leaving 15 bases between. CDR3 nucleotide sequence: TGTGCCAGCAGTTTTGGCGGCGACAGATCCTACGAGCAGTACTTC. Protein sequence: CASSFGGDRSYEQYF.

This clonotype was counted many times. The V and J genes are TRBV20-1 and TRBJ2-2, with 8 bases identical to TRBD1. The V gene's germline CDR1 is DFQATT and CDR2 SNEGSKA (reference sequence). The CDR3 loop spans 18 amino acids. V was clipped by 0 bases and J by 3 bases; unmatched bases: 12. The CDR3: CSARDPSINRGDTGELFF. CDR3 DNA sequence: TGCAGTGCTAGAGACCCATCCATAAACAGGGGGGACACCGGGGAGCTGTTTTTT.

Written as DNA, the CDR3 is TGTGCCAGCAGCTTAGGCCACACTAACTATGGCTACACCTTC. This gives the protein CASSLGHTNYGYTF. The gene calls are TRBV7-8 and TRBJ1-2, with D unresolved. Germline loops: CDR1 SGHVS, CDR2 FQNEAQ. The germline V and J ends were trimmed by 1 base and 0 bases, with 6 bases remaining between them. The CDR3 has 14 amino acids. Drawing the rest from reference TRBV7-8 and TRBJ1-2, the complete variable domain is GAGVSQSPRYKVAKRGQDVALRCDPISGHVSLFWYQQALGQGPEFLTYFQNEAQLDKSGLPSDRFFAERPEGSVSTLKIQRTQQEDSAVYLCASSLGHTNYGYTFGSGTRLTVV.

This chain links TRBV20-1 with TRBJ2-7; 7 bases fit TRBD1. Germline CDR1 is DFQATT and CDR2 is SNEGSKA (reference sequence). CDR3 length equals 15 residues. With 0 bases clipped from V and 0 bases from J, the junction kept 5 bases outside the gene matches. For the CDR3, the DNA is TGCAGTGCTAGAGATGGGGACAGCCTCTCCTACGAGCAGTACTTC. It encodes CSARDGDSLSYEQYF.

The CDR3 coding sequence is TGCAGTGCTGGCCCCCCGACAGGGAACACTGAAGCTTTCTTT. Translation gives CSAGPPTGNTEAFF. The chain carries TRBV20-1 and TRBJ1-1; possible D gene TRBD1, 6 bases. The germline CDR1 and CDR2 sequences are DFQATT and SNEGSKA (reference sequence). This CDR3 region has 14 residues. The germline V and J ends were trimmed by 5 bases and 1 base, with 14 bases remaining between them.

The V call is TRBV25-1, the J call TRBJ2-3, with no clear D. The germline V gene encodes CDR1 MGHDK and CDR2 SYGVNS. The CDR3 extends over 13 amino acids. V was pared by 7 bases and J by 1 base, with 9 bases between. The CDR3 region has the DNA TGTGCCAGCAATCTGATAGGCACAGATACGCAGTATTTT. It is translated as CASNLIGTDTQYF.

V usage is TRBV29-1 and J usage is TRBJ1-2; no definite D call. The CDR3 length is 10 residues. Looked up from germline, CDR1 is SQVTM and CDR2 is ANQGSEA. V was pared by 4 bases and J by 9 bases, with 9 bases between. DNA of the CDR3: TGCAGCGTTGCACCGTTTAGCTACACCTTC. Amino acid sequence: CSVAPFSYTF.

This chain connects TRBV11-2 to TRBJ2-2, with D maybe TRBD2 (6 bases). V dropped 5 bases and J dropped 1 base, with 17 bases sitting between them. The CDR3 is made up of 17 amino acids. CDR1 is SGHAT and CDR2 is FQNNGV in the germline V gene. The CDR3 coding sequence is TGTGCCAGCAGCAAACCCGGGACTCCAGTGAACACCGGGGAGCTGTTTTTT. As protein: CASSKPGTPVNTGELFF.

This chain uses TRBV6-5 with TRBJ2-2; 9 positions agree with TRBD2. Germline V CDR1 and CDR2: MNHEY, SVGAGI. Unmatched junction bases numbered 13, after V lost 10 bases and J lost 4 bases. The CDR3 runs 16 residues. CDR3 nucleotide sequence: TGTGCCACTCGCGTGGTAGCGGGAGCGGGCACCGGGGAGCTGTTTTTT. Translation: CATRVVAGAGTGELFF.

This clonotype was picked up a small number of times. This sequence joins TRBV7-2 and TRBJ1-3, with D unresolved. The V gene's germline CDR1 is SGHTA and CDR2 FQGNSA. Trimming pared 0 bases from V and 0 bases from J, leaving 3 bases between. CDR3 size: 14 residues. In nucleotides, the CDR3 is TGTGCCAGCAGCTTAGCGAGCTCTGGAAACACCATATATTTT. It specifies CASSLASSGNTIYF.

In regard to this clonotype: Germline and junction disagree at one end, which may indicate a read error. This CDR3 reads CASSLTASYEQYF. CDR3 nucleotides: TGCGCCAGCAGCCTTACTGCTTCCTACGAGCAGTACTTC. V gene TRBV5-8 combines with J gene TRBJ2-7; unclear D gene. The CDR3 has 13 residues. The germline CDR1 and CDR2 sequences are SGHTS and YDEGEE.

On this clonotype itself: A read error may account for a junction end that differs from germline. CDR3: CASSQPLTGQERRETQYF. The CDR3 bases are TGCGCCAGCAGCCAGCCCCTGACCGGACAGGAAAGAAGGGAGACCCAGTACTTC. The J gene is TRBJ2-5, the V gene TRBV7-3, with TRBD1 matching 7 bases. Germline loops: CDR1 SGHTA, CDR2 FQGTGA. The CDR3 loop spans 18 amino acids.

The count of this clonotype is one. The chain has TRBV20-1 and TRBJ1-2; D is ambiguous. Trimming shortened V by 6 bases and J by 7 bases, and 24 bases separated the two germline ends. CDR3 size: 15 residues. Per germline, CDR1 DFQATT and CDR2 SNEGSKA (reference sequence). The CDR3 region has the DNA TGCAGTGCCAGCTCACTGGACGCGGGAATAGGTGGCTACACCTTC. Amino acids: CSASSLDAGIGGYTF.

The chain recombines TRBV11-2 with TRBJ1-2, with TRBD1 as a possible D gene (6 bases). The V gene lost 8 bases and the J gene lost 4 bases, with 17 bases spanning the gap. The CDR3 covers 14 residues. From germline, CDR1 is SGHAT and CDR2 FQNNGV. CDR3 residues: CASATPGGTYGYTF. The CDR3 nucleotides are TGTGCCAGCGCCACCCCCGGGGGCACCTATGGCTACACCTTC.

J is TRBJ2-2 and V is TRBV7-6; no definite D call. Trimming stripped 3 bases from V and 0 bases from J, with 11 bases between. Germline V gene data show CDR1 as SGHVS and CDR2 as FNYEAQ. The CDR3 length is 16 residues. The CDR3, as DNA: TGTGCCAGCAGCTTCCCACCAGGCGCGAACACCGGGGAGCTGTTTTTT. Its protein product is CASSFPPGANTGELFF.

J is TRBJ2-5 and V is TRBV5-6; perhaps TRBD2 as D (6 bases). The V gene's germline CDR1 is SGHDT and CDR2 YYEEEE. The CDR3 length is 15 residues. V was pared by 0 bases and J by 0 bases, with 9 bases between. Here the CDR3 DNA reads TGTGCCAGCAGCTTGGACCGGGACTACCAAGAGACCCAGTACTTC. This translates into CASSLDRDYQETQYF. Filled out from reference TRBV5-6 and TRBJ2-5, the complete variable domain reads DAGVTQSPTHLIKTRGQQVTLRCSPKSGHDTVSWYQQALGQGPQFIFQYYEEEERQRGNFPDRFSGHQFPNYSSELNVNALLLGDSALYLCASSLDRDYQETQYFGPGTRLLVL.

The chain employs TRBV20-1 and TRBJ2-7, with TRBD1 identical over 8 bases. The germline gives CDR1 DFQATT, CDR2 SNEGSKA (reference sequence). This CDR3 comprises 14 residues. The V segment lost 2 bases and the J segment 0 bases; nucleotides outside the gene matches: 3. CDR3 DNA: TGCAGTGCTAGAACAGGGGGTAGCTCCTACGAGCAGTACTTC. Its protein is CSARTGGSSYEQYF.